These T cell receptor beta chains were read from a single sample in a study of human T cells and chemical hapten exposure. TCRdb re-analysed the RACE reads in MiXCR, keeping a single row per CDR3 protein. Found here are about 110,000 distinct CDR3 sequences, more than 9.5% of them singletons; the top ten hold around 3.6%. This sample comprised whole blood, obtained in connection with sensitization to the hapten diphenylcyclopropenone (DPC). These receptors originate from a woman aged 40 to 50 with alopecia areata. Some clones in this sample may be carry-over from other donors' samples. The CDR3 runs from the conserved cysteine through the conserved F or W. D genes are given only for firm matches. Size is stated for part of the rows, as once, few or many counts, or as a class when the clone is expanded.

CDR3aa	CDR3nt	v_gene	d_gene	j_gene	abundance
CASSFHSGDEQYF	TGTGCCAGCAGCTTCCATTCAGGGGACGAGCAGTACTTC	TRBV13	-	TRBJ2-7	many
CASRQQGLNTEAFF	TGTGCCAGCAGGCAACAGGGCTTGAACACTGAAGCTTTCTTT	TRBV6-6	-	TRBJ1-1	few
CASSKGAGGPDTGELFF	TGTGCCAGCAGCAAAGGCGCGGGGGGGCCGGACACCGGGGAGCTGTTTTTT	TRBV4-2	TRBD2	TRBJ2-2	many
CSGTGKLYGYTF	TGCAGTGGCACAGGAAAACTCTATGGCTACACCTTC	TRBV20-1	-	TRBJ1-2	few
CASSVSDRGSGYTF	TGTGCCAGCAGCGTATCGGACAGGGGTTCTGGCTACACCTTC	TRBV9	TRBD1	TRBJ1-2	-
CASSVDGGGGPRDTQYF	TGTGCCAGCAGCGTAGACGGTGGGGGAGGGCCGAGAGATACGCAGTATTTT	TRBV9	TRBD2	TRBJ2-3	many
CASSWSQGMNTGELFF	TGTGCCAGCAGCTGGTCACAGGGTATGAACACCGGGGAGCTGTTTTTT	TRBV5-5	-	TRBJ2-2	few
CASSMGLVQETQYF	TGTGCCAGCAGTATGGGACTAGTACAAGAGACCCAGTACTTC	TRBV9	TRBD2	TRBJ2-5	-
CASSQSKTTIRDETQYF	TGCGCCAGCAGTCAATCGAAAACTACTATACGGGATGAGACCCAGTACTTC	TRBV23-1	-	TRBJ2-5	-
CASSFDPPGGYGYTF	TGTGCCAGCAGTTTCGATCCTCCTGGAGGGTATGGCTACACCTTC	TRBV27	-	TRBJ1-2	few
CAISDLGLAGPIKGNEQFF	TGTGCCATCAGTGATCTCGGACTAGCGGGCCCAATCAAGGGTAATGAGCAGTTCTTC	TRBV10-3	TRBD2	TRBJ2-1	-